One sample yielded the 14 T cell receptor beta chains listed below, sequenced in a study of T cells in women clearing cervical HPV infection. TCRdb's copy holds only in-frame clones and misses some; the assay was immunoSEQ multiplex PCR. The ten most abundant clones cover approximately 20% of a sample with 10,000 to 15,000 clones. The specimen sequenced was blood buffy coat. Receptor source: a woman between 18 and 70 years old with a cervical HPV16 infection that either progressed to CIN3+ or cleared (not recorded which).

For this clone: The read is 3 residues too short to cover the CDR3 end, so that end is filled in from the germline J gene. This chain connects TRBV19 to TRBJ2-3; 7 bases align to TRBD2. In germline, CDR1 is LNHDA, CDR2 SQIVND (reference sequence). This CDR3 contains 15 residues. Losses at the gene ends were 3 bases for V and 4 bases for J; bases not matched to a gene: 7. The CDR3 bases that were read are TGTGCCAGTAGTATCGGGGGGTGGAGGTCAGATACG. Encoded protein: CASSIGGWRSDT. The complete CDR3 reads CASSIGGWRSDTQYF.

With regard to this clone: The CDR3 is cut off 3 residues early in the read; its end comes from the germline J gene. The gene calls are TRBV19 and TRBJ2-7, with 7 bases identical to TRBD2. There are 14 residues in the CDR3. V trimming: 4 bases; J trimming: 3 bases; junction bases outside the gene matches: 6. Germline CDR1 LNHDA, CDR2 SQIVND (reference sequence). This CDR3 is CASSTLPGGYEQYF. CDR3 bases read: TGTGCCAGTAGTACCCTTCCGGGGGGCTACGAG.

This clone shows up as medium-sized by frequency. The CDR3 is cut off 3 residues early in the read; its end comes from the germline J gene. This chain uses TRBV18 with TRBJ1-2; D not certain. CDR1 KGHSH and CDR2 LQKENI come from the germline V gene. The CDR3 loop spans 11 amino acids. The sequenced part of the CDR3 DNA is TGTGCCAGCTCACCACCGGCCGGC. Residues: CASSPPAG. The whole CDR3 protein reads CASSPPAGYTF.

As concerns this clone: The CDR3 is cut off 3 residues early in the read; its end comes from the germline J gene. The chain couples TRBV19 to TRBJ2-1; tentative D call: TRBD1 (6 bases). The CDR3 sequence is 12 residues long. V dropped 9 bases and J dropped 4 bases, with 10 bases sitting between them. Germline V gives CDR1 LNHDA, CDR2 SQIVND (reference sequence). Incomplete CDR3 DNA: TGTGCCAGCAGAACAGGGTACAATGAG. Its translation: CASRTGYNE. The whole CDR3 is CASRTGYNEQFF.

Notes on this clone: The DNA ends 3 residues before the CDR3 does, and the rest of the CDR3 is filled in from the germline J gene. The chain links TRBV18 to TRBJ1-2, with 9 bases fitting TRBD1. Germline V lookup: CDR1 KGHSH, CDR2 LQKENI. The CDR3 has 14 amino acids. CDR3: CASSPSGQGNRYTF. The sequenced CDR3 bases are TGTGCCAGCTCACCTTCCGGACAGGGGAATCGC.

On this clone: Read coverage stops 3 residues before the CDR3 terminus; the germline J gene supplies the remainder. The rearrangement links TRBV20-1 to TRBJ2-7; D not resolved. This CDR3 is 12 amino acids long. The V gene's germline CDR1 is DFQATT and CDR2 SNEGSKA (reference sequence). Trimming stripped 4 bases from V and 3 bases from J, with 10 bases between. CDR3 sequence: CSAKRADYEQYF. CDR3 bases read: TGCAGTGCTAAAAGGGCAGACTACGAG.

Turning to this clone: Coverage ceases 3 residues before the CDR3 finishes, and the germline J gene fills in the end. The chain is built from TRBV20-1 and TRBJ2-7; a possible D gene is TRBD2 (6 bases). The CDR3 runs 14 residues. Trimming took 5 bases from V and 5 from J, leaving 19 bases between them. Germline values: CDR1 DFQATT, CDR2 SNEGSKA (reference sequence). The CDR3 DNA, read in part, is TGCAGTGCTTGGGACTTGCAGGGTTCCCACGAG. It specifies CSAWDLQGSHE. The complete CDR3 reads CSAWDLQGSHEQYF.

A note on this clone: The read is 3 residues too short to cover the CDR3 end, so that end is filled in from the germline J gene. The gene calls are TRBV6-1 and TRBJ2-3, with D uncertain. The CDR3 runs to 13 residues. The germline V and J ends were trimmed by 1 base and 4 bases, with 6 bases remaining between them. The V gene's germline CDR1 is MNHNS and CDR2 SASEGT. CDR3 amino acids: CASSEGAADTQYF. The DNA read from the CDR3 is TGTGCCAGCAGTGAAGGGGCAGCAGATACG.

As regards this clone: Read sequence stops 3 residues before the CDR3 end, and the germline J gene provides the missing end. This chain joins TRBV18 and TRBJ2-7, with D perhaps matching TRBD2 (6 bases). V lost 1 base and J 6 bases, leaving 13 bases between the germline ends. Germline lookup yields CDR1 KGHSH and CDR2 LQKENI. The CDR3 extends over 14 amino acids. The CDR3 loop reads CASSPQGRGGEQYF. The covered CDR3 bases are TGTGCCAGCTCACCACAGGGAAGGGGAGGCGAG. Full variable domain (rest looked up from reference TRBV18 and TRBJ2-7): NAGVMQNPRHLVRRRGQEARLRCSPMKGHSHVYWYRQLPEEGLKFMVYLQKENIIDESGMPKERFSAEFPKEGPSILRIQQVVRGDSAAYFCASSPQGRGGEQYFGPGTRLTVT.

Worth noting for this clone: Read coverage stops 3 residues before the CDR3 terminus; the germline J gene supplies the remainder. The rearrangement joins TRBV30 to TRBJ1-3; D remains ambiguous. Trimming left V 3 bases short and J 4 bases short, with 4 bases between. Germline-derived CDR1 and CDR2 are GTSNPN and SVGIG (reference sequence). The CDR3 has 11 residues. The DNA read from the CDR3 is TGTGCCTGGAGCGCGGGAAACACC. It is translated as CAWSAGNT. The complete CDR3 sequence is CAWSAGNTIYF.

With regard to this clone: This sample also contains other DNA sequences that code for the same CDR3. The CDR3 protein is CASSQGVWQPQHF. Partial CDR3 DNA: TGTGCCAGTAGTCAGGGGGTTTGGCAGCCC. The gene calls are TRBV5-6 and TRBJ1-5; TRBD1 agrees at 7 bases. The sequence runs out 3 residues before the end of the CDR3; the remainder is reconstructed from the germline J gene. The V gene's germline CDR1 is SGHDT and CDR2 YYEEEE. The trim removed 8 bases at V and 7 bases at J, leaving 9 bases unmatched. The CDR3 is 13 amino acids.

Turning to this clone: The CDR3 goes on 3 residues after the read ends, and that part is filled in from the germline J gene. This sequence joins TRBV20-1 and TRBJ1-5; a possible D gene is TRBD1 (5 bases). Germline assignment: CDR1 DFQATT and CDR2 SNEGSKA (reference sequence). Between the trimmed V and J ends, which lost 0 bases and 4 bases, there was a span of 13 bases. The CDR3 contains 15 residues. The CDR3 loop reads CSARDFRQGNQPQHF. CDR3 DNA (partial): TGCAGTGCTAGAGATTTTAGGCAGGGTAATCAGCCC.

The sequenced part of the CDR3 DNA is TGCAGTGCTGTTATTCTAGTGGGGGGAGCCAAAAACATT. Amino acids: CSAVILVGGAKNI. The whole CDR3 protein is CSAVILVGGAKNIQYF. The V and J genes are TRBV20-1 and TRBJ2-4; TRBD2 is a possible D gene (6 bases). The missing CDR3 end, 3 residues past where the read stops, is filled in from the germline J gene. Per the germline V gene, CDR1 is DFQATT and CDR2 is SNEGSKA (reference sequence). V lost 5 bases and J lost 0, with 17 bases in between. The CDR3 loop spans 16 amino acids.

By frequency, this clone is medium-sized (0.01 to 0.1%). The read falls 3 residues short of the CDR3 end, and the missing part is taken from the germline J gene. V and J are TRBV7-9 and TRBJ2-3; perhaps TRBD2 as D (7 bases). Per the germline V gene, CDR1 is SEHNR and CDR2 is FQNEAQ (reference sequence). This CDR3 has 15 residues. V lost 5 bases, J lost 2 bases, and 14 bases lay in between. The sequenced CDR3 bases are TGTGCCAGCAGCCCCTATGGGGGGGCCACAGATACG. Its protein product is CASSPYGGATDT. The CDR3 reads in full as CASSPYGGATDTQYF.